The entry that follows covers one TCR beta chain sequence. This entry comes from a study of tumor-infiltrating lymphocytes in primary liver carcinoma. About the study: T1-T3 N0M0 was the stage of the tumors, which were roughly 4.2 to 10 cm across.

Researchers generated TCR beta cDNA from roughly 510 ng of total RNA, relying on a constant-region primer. Three-round nested multiplex PCR performed with slightly modified ARM-PCR produced the TCR beta libraries. It was with TRBV1-TRBV30 forward primers and a C-beta reverse primer that the first two PCR rounds were run, at roughly 10 cycles each. TCRdb passed the multiplex PCR reads through MiXCR, listing each CDR3 protein once. The table lists 90,000 to 150,000 distinct CDR3 sequences, less than 80% of them singletons, with approximately 10% in the top ten. Unsorted bulk tissue (roughly 17-32 mg) underwent RNA and DNA co-extraction. The CDR3 runs 19 residues. The germline CDR1 and CDR2 sequences are ENHRY and SYGVKD. Losses at the gene ends were 3 bases for V and 5 bases for J; bases not matched to a gene: 20.

The source is a woman in her sixties or seventies with primary liver carcinoma and hepatitis B virus infection. V gene TRBV10-3 combines with J gene TRBJ2-5; 8 nucleotides align to TRBD1. Sequencing input: liver tumor tissue from sampling region 1. Indicated subset: tumor region T1, superior pole. The CDR3 region is CAISERSGGTGGIRETQYF. CDR3 DNA: TGTGCCATCAGTGAACGGTCAGGGGGCACCGGGGGAATACGGGAGACCCAGTACTTC.